This TCR beta chain originates from a study of blood T cell repertoires in COVID-19. The CDR3 contains 13 residues. CDR1 WNHNN and CDR2 SYGVQD come from the germline V gene (reference sequence). V was clipped by 5 bases and J by 2 bases; unmatched bases: 2. This table comes from immunoSEQ multiplex PCR, and its TCRdb copy is limited to in-frame clones, with some not included. The sample records about 120,000 clones, about 88% being singletons. Source material: peripheral blood. This receptor was identified in a man aged 35 to 55 with acute or convalescent COVID-19. The rearrangement joins TRBV10-1 to TRBJ1-2; 7 nucleotides match TRBD1. The CDR3 spells CASSWDRNYGYTF. CDR3 in DNA: TGCGCCAGCAGTTGGGACAGAAACTATGGCTACACCTTC.